The 9 T cell receptor beta chains given below trace back to one sample, sequenced in a study of identifying expanded T cells in peripheral blood. Profiling relied on immunoSEQ multiplex PCR, and the TCRdb table lists in-frame clones only, not all of them. The repertoire holds some 90,000 clones, with more than 75% as singletons. Material: blood. Receptors originate from a person aged 18 to 75 in good health.

The chain employs TRBV19 and TRBJ1-5, with D unclear. Germline CDR1 LNHDA, CDR2 SQIVND (reference sequence). V dropped 4 bases and J dropped 0 bases, with 4 bases sitting between them. The CDR3 has 13 residues. CDR3 in amino acids: CASSTISNQPQHF. The CDR3 DNA reads as TGTGCCAGTAGTACGATTAGCAATCAGCCCCAGCATTTT.

The chain has TRBV4-3 and TRBJ2-2; a possible D gene is TRBD1 (5 bases). Per germline, CDR1 LGHNA and CDR2 YSLEER. V lost 6 bases and J 1 base, leaving 9 bases between the germline ends. The CDR3 has 14 residues. As DNA, the CDR3 is TGCGCCAGCAGAGGACAAGGGAACACCGGGGAGCTGTTTTTT. Its translation is CASRGQGNTGELFF.

This chain connects TRBV27 to TRBJ1-5, with 8 bases matching TRBD1. Germline assignment: CDR1 MNHEY and CDR2 SMNVEV (reference sequence). The CDR3 covers 15 residues. Germline trimming cut 5 bases from V and 0 bases from J; bases unmatched to any gene: 3. DNA of the CDR3: TGTGCCAGCAGTAACAGGGGGATTAGCAATCAGCCCCAGCATTTT. It codes for CASSNRGISNQPQHF.

The chain uses TRBV7-9 and TRBJ1-6; maybe TRBD1 (5 bases). CDR3 length: 14 amino acids. V lost 6 bases and J 11 bases, leaving 17 bases between the germline ends. Looked up from germline, CDR1 is SEHNR and CDR2 is FQNEAQ (reference sequence). The CDR3 is CASSSKGTYPPLHF. Written as DNA, the CDR3 is TGTGCCAGCAGTTCCAAGGGGACCTATCCACCCCTCCACTTT.

The V gene is TRBV6-5, the J gene TRBJ1-2; possibly TRBD1 for D (5 bases). Germline-derived CDR1 and CDR2 are MNHEY and SVGAGI. Trimming stripped 2 bases from V and 4 bases from J, with 17 bases between. CDR3 length: 16 amino acids. CDR3 sequence (DNA): TGTGCCAGCAGTTACACCGGGACCGTTAACCCCTATGGCTACACCTTC. This sequence encodes CASSYTGTVNPYGYTF.

V gene TRBV13 combines with J gene TRBJ2-5; 14 bases align to TRBD2. The CDR3 length is 15 residues. V was pared by 5 bases and J by 5 bases, with 4 bases of the junction left unmatched. Germline values: CDR1 PRHDT, CDR2 FYEKMQ (reference sequence). The CDR3 DNA follows: TGTGCCAGCAGCCACCGACTAGCGGGGGGGGAGACCCAGTACTTC. Translated, it gives CASSHRLAGGETQYF. The full variable domain, its missing parts supplied by reference TRBV13 and TRBJ2-5, is AAGVIQSPRHLIKEKRETATLKCYPIPRHDTVYWYQQGPGQDPQFLISFYEKMQSDKGSIPDRFSAQQFSDYHSELNMSSLELGDSALYFCASSHRLAGGETQYFGPGTRLLVL.

The gene calls are TRBV5-1 and TRBJ2-2; no firm D call. Germline V gives CDR1 SGHRS, CDR2 YFSETQ. The CDR3 length is 15 residues. With 1 base removed from V and 5 bases from J, the gap between germline ends came to 12 bases. CDR3 in DNA: TGCGCCAGCAGCTTGATTCTTAAGTCAACCGGGGAGCTGTTTTTT. As protein: CASSLILKSTGELFF.

The rearrangement links TRBV10-3 to TRBJ2-6; no clear D gene. The V gene's germline CDR1 is ENHRY and CDR2 SYGVKD. This CDR3 contains 14 residues. The V gene lost 7 bases and the J gene lost 0 bases, with 7 bases spanning the gap. The DNA for the CDR3 is TGTGCCATCACTGGAAGCTCTGGGGCCAACGTCCTGACTTTC. As protein: CAITGSSGANVLTF.

This clone showed up just once. This chain uses TRBV14 with TRBJ1-1; D is unresolved. Germline values: CDR1 SGHDN, CDR2 FVKESK. Trimming took off 0 bases at V and 2 bases at J, with 4 bases between the two ends. The CDR3 is 13 residues long. The CDR3 here is CASSQELNTEAFF. The DNA for the CDR3 is TGTGCCAGCAGCCAAGAGCTTAACACTGAAGCTTTCTTT.